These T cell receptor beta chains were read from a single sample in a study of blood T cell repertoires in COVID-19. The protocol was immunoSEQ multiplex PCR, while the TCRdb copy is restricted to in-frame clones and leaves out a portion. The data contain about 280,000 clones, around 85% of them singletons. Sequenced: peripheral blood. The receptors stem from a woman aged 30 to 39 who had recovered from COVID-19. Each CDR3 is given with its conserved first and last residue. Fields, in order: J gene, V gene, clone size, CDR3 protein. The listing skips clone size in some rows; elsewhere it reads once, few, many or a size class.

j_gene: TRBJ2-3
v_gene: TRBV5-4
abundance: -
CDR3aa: CASSPGLAGERSDTQYF

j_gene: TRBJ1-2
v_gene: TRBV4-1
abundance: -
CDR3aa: CASSQDGGDYGYTF

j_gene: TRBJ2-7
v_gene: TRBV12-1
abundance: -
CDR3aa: CASSFPIRGARDEQYF

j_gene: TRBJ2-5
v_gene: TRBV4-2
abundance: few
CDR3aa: CASSQDYRGETQYF

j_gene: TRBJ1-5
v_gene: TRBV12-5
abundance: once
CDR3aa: CASGLVGRGNQPQHF

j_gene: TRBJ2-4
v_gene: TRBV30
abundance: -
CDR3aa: CAWSVGQGRDIQYF

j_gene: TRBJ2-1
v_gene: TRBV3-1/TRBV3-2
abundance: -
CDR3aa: CASSPSQGSWSNEQFF

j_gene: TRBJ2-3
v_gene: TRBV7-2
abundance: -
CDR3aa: CASSWGGLTDTQYF

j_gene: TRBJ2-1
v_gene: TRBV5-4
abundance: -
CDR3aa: CASSLAPAGGYNEQFF

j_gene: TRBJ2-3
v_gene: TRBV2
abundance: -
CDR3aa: CASTPTGSTDTQYF

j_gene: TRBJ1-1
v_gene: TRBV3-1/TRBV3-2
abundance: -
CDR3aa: CASSQGWGGYTEAFF

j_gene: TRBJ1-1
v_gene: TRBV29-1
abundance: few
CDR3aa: CSVGKGGGNTEAFF

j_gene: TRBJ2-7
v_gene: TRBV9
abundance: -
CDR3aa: CASSPPGGSYEQYF

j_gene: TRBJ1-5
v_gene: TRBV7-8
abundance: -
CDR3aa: CASSSDRGRGQPQHF

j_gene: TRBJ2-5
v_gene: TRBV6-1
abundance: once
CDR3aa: CASSGGILGGFGETQYF

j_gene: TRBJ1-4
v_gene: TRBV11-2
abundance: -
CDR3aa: CASKSTGGNEKLFF

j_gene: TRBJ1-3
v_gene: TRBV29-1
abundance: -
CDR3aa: CSVRTGSGNTIYF

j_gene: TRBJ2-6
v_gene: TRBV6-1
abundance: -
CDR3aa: CASSEDRGTIGANVLTF

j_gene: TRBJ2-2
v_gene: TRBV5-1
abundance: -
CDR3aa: CASSLVGSYTGELFF

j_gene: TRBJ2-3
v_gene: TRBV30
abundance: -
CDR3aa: CAWSSWSGTSTDTQYF

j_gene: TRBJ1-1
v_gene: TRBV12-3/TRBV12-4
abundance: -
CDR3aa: CASSLTGNTEAFF

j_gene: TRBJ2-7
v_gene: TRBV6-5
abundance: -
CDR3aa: CASSNDWEQYF

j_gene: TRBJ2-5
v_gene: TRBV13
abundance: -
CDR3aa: CASSPGTGRQETQYF

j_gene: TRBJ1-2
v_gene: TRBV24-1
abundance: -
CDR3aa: CATSDGAAGLVGYTF

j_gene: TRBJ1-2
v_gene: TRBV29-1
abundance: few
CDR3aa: CSALTGGADGYTF

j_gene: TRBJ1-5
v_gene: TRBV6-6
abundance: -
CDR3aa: CASSLARGNLNQPQHF

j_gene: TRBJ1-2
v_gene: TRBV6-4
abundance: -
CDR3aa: CASSDPGQGANGYTF

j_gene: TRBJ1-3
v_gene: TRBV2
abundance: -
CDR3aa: CASNGQTGNTIYF

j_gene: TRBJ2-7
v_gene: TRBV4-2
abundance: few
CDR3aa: CASSEDAHTSYEQYF

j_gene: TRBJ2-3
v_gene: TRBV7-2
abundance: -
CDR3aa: CASSSLRLAGGDTQYF

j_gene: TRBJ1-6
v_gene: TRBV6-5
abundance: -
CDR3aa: CASNPVRGSPLHF

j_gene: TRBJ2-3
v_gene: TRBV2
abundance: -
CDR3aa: CASGRSTDTQYF

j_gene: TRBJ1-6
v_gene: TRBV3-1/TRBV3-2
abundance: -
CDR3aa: CASSFRDRGSYNSPLHF

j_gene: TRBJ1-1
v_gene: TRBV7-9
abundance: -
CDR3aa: CASSAETEAFF

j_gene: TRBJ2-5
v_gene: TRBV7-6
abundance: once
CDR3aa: CASSTPESKTQYF

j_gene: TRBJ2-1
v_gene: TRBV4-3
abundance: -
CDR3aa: CASSQEGKAGSPEEQFF

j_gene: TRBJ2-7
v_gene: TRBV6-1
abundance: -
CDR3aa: CASSETKTGSYEQYF

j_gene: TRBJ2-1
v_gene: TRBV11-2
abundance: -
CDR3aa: CASSSGQGSVYNEQFF

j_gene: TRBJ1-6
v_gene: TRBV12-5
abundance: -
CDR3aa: CASGLDGQENSPLHF

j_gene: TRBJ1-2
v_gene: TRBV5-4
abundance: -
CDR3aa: CASKGGQEKFYGYTF